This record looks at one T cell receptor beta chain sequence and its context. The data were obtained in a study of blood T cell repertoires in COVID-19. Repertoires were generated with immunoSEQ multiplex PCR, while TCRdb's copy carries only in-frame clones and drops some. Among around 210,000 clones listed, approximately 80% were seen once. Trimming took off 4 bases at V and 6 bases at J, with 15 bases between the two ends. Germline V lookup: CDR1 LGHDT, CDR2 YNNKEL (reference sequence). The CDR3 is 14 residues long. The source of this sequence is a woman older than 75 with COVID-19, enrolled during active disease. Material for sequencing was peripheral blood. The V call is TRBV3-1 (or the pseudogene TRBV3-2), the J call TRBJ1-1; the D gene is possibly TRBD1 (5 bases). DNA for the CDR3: TGTGCCAGCAGCCCGCAGGGTTTTGGGGCTGAAGCTTTCTTT. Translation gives CASSPQGFGAEAFF.